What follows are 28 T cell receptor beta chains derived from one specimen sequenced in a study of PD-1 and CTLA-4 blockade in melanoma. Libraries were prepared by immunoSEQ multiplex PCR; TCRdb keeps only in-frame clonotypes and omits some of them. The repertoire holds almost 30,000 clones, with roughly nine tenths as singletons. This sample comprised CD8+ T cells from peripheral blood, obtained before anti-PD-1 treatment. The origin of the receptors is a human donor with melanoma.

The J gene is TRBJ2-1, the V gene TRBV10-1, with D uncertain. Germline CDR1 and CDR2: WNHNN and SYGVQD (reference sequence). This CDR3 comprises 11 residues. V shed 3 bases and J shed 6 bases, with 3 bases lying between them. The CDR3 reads CASSDGNEQFF. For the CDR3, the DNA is TGCGCCAGCAGTGATGGCAATGAGCAGTTCTTC.

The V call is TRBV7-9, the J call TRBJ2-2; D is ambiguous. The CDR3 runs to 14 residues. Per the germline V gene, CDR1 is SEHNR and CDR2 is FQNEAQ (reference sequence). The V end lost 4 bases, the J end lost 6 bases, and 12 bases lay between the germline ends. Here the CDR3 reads CASSSYDGAGELFF. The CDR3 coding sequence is TGTGCCAGCAGCTCCTACGATGGGGCCGGGGAGCTGTTTTTT.

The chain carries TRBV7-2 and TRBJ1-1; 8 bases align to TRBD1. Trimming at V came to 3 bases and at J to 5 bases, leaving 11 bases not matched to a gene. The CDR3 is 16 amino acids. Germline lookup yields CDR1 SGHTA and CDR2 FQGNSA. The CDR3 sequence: CASSFMETGVGTEAFF. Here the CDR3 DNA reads TGTGCCAGCAGCTTTATGGAGACAGGGGTTGGGACTGAAGCTTTCTTT.

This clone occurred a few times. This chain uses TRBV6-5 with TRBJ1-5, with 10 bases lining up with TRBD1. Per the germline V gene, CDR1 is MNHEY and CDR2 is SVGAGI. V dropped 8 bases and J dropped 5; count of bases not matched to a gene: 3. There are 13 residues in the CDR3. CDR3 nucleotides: TGTGCCAGCGGGACAGGGGTAGATCAGCCCCAGCATTTT. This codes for CASGTGVDQPQHF.

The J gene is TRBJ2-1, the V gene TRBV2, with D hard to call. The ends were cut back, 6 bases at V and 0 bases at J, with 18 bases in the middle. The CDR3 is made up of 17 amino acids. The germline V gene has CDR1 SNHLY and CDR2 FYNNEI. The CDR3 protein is CASRADRNHSSYNEQFF. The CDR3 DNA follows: TGTGCCAGCAGAGCTGACCGTAATCACAGCTCCTACAATGAGCAGTTCTTC.

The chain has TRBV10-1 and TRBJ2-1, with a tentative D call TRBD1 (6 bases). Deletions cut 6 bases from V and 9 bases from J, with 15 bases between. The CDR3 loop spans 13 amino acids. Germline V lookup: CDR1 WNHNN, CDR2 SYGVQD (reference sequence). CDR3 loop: CASSDNLQGEQFF. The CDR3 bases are TGCGCCAGCAGCGATAACTTACAGGGTGAGCAGTTCTTC.

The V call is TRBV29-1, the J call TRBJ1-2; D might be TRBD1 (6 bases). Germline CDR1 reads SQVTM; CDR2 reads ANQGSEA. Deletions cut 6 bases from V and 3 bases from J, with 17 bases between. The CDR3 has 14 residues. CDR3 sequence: CSVDKQGRDYGYTF. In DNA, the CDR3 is TGCAGCGTAGATAAACAGGGCAGGGACTATGGCTACACCTTC.

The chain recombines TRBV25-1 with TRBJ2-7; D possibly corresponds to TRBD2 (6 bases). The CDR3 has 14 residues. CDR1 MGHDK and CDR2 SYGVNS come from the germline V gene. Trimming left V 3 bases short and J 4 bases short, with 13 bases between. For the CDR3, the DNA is TGTGCCAGCAGTGATCCGGGGACTTTTTACGAGCAGTACTTC. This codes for CASSDPGTFYEQYF.

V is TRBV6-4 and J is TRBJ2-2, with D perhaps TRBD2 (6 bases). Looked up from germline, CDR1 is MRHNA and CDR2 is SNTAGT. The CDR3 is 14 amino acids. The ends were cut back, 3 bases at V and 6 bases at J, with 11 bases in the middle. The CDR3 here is CASSDTPGAGELFF. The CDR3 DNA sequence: TGTGCCAGCAGTGATACCCCGGGAGCCGGGGAGCTGTTTTTT.

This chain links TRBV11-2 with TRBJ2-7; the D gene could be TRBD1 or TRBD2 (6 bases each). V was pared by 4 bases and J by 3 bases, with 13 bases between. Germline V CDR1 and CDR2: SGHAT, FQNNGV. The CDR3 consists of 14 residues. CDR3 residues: CASSSTGAVYEQYF. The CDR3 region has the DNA TGTGCCAGCAGCTCAACGGGGGCCGTCTACGAGCAGTACTTC.

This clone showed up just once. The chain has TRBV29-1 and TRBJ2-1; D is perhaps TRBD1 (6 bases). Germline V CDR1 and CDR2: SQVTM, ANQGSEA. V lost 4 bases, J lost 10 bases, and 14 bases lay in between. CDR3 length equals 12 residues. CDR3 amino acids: CSVAPQGGEQFF. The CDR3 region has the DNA TGCAGCGTTGCTCCACAGGGTGGGGAGCAGTTCTTC.

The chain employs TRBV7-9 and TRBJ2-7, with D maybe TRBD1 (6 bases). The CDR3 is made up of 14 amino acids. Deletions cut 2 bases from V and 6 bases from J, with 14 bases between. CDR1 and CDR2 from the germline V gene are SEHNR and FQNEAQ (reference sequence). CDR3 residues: CASSLPGQKGEQYF. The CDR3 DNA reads TGTGCCAGCAGCTTACCTGGACAGAAGGGCGAGCAGTACTTC.

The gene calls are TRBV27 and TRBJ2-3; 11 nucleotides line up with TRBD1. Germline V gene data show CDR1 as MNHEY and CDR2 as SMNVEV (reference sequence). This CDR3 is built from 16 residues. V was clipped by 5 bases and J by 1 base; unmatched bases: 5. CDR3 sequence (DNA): TGTGCCAGCAGTGTGGGACAGGGGGTCGGCACAGATACGCAGTATTTT. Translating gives CASSVGQGVGTDTQYF.

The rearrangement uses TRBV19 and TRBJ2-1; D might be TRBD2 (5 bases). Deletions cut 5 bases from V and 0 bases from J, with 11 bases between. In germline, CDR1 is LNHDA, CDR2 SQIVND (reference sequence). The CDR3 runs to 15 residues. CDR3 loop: CASSPSFSSYNEQFF. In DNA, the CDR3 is TGTGCCAGTAGTCCTAGCTTTAGCTCCTACAATGAGCAGTTCTTC.

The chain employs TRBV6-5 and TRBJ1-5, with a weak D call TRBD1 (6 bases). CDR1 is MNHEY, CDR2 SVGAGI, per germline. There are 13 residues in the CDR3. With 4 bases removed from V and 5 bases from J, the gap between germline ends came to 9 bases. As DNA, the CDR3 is TGTGCCAGCAGTTCCCCAGGGGATCAGCCCCAGCATTTT. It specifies CASSSPGDQPQHF.

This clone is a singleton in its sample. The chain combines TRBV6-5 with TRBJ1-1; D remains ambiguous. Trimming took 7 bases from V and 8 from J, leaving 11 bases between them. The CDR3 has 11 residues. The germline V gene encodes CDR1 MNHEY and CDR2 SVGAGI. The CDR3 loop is CASILADEAFF. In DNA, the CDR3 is TGTGCCAGCATCCTCGCCGACGAAGCTTTCTTT.

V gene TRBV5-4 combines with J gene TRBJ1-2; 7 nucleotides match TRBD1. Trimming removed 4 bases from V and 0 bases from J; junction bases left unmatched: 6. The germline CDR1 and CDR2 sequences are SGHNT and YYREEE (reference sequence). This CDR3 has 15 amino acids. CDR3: CASSHWGTANYGYTF. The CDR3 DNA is TGTGCCAGCAGCCATTGGGGGACAGCTAACTATGGCTACACCTTC. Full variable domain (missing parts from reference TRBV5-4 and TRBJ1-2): ETGVTQSPTHLIKTRGQQVTLRCSSQSGHNTVSWYQQALGQGPQFIFQYYREEENGRGNFPPRFSGLQFPNYSSELNVNALELDDSALYLCASSHWGTANYGYTFGSGTRLTVV.

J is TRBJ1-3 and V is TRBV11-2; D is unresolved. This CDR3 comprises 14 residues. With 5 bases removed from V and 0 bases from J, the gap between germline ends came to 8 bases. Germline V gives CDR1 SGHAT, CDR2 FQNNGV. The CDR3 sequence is CASSLMSSGNTIYF. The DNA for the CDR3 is TGTGCCAGCAGCCTGATGAGCTCTGGAAACACCATATATTTT.

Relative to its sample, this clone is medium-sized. The CDR3 sequence is CAWSVLWFDEQFF. Here the CDR3 DNA reads TGTGCCTGGAGTGTACTTTGGTTTGATGAGCAGTTCTTC. V and J are TRBV30 and TRBJ2-1; no definite D call. The CDR3 is made up of 13 amino acids. CDR1 is GTSNPN, CDR2 SVGIG, per germline (reference sequence). The V and J ends lost 0 bases and 8 bases respectively, with 11 bases between them.

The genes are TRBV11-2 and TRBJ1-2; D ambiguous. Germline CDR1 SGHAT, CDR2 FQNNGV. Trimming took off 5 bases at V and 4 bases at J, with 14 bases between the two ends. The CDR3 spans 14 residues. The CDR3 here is CASSPGGGVYGYTF. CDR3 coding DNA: TGTGCCAGCAGCCCCGGTGGCGGGGTCTATGGCTACACCTTC.

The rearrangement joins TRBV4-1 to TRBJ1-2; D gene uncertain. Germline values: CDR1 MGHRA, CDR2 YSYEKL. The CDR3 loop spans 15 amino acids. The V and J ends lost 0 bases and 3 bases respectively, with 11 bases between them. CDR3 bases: TGCGCCAGCAGCCAAGAATCCAGGCCTGACTATGGCTACACCTTC. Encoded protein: CASSQESRPDYGYTF.

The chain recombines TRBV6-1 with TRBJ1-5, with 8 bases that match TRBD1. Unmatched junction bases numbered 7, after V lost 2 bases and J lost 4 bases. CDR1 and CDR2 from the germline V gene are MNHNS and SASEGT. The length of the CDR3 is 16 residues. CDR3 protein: CASSEPGTGWNQPQHF. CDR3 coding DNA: TGTGCCAGCAGTGAACCTGGGACAGGATGGAATCAGCCCCAGCATTTT.

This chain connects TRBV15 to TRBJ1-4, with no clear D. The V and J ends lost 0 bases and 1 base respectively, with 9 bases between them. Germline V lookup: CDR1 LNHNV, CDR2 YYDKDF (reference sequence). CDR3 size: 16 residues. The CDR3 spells CATSRDSWLTNEKLFF. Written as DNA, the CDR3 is TGTGCCACCAGCAGAGATAGCTGGTTAACTAATGAAAAACTGTTTTTT. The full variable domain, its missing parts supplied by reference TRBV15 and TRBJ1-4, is DAMVIQNPRYQVTQFGKPVTLSCSQTLNHNVMYWYQQKSSQAPKLLFHYYDKDFNNEADTPDNFQSRRPNTSFCFLDIRSPGLGDTAMYLCATSRDSWLTNEKLFFGSGTQLSVL.

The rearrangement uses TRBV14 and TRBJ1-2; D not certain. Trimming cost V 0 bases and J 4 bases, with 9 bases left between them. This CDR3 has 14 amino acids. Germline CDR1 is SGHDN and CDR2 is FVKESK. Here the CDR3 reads CASSQDVSSYGYTF. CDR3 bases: TGTGCCAGCAGCCAAGATGTCTCGTCCTATGGCTACACCTTC.

The CDR3 DNA reads as TGCGCCAGCAGCCATGAACAGGAGACCTATGGCTACACCTTC. It yields the protein CASSHEQETYGYTF. This chain joins TRBV4-1 and TRBJ1-2; possible D gene TRBD1, 5 bases. Trimming removed 3 bases from V and 4 bases from J, with 12 bases in between. The CDR3 is 14 residues long. Per the germline V gene, CDR1 is MGHRA and CDR2 is YSYEKL.

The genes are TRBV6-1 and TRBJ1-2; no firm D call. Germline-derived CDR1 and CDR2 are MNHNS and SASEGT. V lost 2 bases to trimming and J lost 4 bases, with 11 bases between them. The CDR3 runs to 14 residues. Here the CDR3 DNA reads TGTGCCAGCAGTGAATGGGCAGCCACCTATGGCTACACCTTC. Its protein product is CASSEWAATYGYTF.

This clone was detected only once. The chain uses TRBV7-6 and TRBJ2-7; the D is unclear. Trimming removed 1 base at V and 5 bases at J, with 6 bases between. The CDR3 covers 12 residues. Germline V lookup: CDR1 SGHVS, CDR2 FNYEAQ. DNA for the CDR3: TGTGCCAGCAGCTTAGAAGGTAACGAGCAGTACTTC. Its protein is CASSLEGNEQYF. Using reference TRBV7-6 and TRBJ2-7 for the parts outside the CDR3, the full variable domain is GAGVSQSPRYKVTKRGQDVALRCDPISGHVSLYWYRQALGQGPEFLTYFNYEAQQDKSGLPNDRFSAERPEGSISTLTIQRTEQRDSAMYRCASSLEGNEQYFGPGTRLTVT.

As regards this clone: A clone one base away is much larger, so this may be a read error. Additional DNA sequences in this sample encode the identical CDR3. The CDR3 nucleotides are TGTGCCAGTAGTATAATAGGCAATCAGCCCCAGCATTTT. As protein: CASSIIGNQPQHF. This sequence joins TRBV19 and TRBJ1-5; no definite D call. The germline V gene has CDR1 LNHDA and CDR2 SQIVND (reference sequence). The CDR3 extends over 13 amino acids. V was pared by 2 bases and J by 2 bases, with 4 bases between.